A single sample is the source of the 29 T cell receptor beta chains below, sequenced in a study of CD8 T cell repertoires and HIV-1 epitope variants. The antigens of these receptors remain unknown. This table comes from immunoSEQ multiplex PCR, and its TCRdb copy is limited to in-frame clones, with some not included. Of about 5,900 clones in the sample, about 65% were seen once. What was sequenced was cultured CD8+ T cells derived from PBMCs. The receptors were gathered from a male donor with HIV.

This chain links TRBV29-1 with TRBJ1-1, with a weak D call TRBD1 (6 bases). CDR3 length: 14 amino acids. Trimming pared 4 bases from V and 7 bases from J, leaving 19 bases between. Germline lookup yields CDR1 SQVTM and CDR2 ANQGSEA. Written as DNA, the CDR3 is TGCAGCGTTGTGGCCCCCCTAGGACAGTATGAAGCTTTCTTT. Amino acids: CSVVAPLGQYEAFF. Full variable domain (rest looked up from reference TRBV29-1 and TRBJ1-1): SAVISQKPSRDICQRGTSLTIQCQVDSQVTMMFWYRQQPGQSLTLIATANQGSEATYESGFVIDKFPISRPNLTFSTLTVSNMSPEDSSIYLCSVVAPLGQYEAFFGQGTRLTVV.

This chain uses TRBV9 with TRBJ2-3; D remains ambiguous. Germline V gene sequence: CDR1 SGDLS, CDR2 YYNGEE. V shed 0 bases and J shed 2 bases, with 10 bases lying between them. This CDR3 spans 15 amino acids. For the CDR3, the DNA is TGTGCCAGCAGCGTAGCTGCCTACCTCACAGATACGCAGTATTTT. Amino acid sequence: CASSVAAYLTDTQYF.

This clone has only one observation. The V gene is TRBV28, the J gene TRBJ1-1; D ambiguous. CDR3 length: 15 residues. Between the trimmed V and J ends, which lost 2 bases and 2 bases, there was a span of 12 bases. Looked up from germline, CDR1 is MDHEN and CDR2 is SYDVKM. For the CDR3, the DNA is TGTGCCAGCAGTTTAGTTACACAGACAAACACTGAAGCTTTCTTT. Protein sequence: CASSLVTQTNTEAFF.

V gene TRBV27 combines with J gene TRBJ1-1; the D is unclear. The CDR3 spans 13 residues. Germline V lookup: CDR1 MNHEY, CDR2 SMNVEV (reference sequence). V lost 4 bases and J lost 1, with 7 bases in between. The CDR3 bases are TGTGCCAGCAGTTCAATCAAGAACACTGAAGCTTTCTTT. Protein sequence: CASSSIKNTEAFF.

The V gene is TRBV27, the J gene TRBJ1-1; D is undetermined. CDR3 length: 14 residues. V was pared by 3 bases and J by 0 bases, with 8 bases between. Germline V gene data show CDR1 as MNHEY and CDR2 as SMNVEV (reference sequence). The CDR3 DNA sequence: TGTGCCAGCAGTTTGGAAGGGTTGAACACTGAAGCTTTCTTT. Its protein product is CASSLEGLNTEAFF.

Only a few counts were recorded for this clone. The chain links TRBV7-6 to TRBJ2-2, with D hard to call. The CDR3 has 13 residues. Trimming took 2 bases from V and 7 from J, leaving 8 bases between them. The germline V gene encodes CDR1 SGHVS and CDR2 FNYEAQ. The CDR3 is CASSLNTGGELFF. The DNA of the CDR3 is TGTGCCAGCAGCTTAAATACGGGCGGGGAGCTGTTTTTT.

The chain recombines TRBV6-5 with TRBJ1-5; D unresolved. Trimming cost V 5 bases and J 7 bases, with 12 bases left between them. This CDR3 is 13 amino acids long. Germline V gives CDR1 MNHEY, CDR2 SVGAGI. The CDR3 sequence is CASSPLVGQPQHF. As DNA, the CDR3 is TGTGCCAGCAGTCCACTTGTGGGGCAGCCCCAGCATTTT.

The rearrangement uses TRBV27 and TRBJ2-2; the match to TRBD2 covers 10 bases. There are 18 residues in the CDR3. Trimming took 4 bases from V and 2 from J; bases not matched to a gene: 10. The germline V gene has CDR1 MNHEY and CDR2 SMNVEV (reference sequence). CDR3 DNA: TGTGCCAGCAGTTCAACGACAACTAGCGGGAACAACACCGGGGAGCTGTTTTTT. This translates into CASSSTTTSGNNTGELFF.

In this sample, this clone turned up once. The genes are TRBV7-9 and TRBJ2-1, with 8 nucleotides matching TRBD2. Germline lookup yields CDR1 SEHNR and CDR2 FQNEAQ (reference sequence). The J segment lost 8 bases and the V segment lost 4 bases, leaving 4 bases of the junction unmatched. The CDR3 is 13 residues long. CDR3 sequence: CASSWTSLDEQFF. In DNA form, the CDR3 reads TGTGCCAGCAGCTGGACTAGCCTCGATGAGCAGTTCTTC. Combining the CDR3 with reference TRBV7-9 and TRBJ2-1 gives the whole variable domain DTGVSQNPRHKITKRGQNVTFRCDPISEHNRLYWYRQTLGQGPEFLTYFQNEAQLEKSRLLSDRFSAERPKGSFSTLEIQRTEQGDSAMYLCASSWTSLDEQFFGPGTRLTVL.

The V gene is TRBV5-1, the J gene TRBJ1-1; D unclear. V was trimmed by 2 bases and J by 1 base, leaving 6 bases between them. The CDR3 runs 13 residues. The germline CDR1 and CDR2 sequences are SGHRS and YFSETQ. This CDR3 is CASSLEGNTEAFF. The CDR3 DNA reads as TGCGCCAGCAGCTTAGAGGGGAACACTGAAGCTTTCTTT. The full variable domain, completed using reference TRBV5-1 and TRBJ1-1, is KAGVTQTPRYLIKTRGQQVTLSCSPISGHRSVSWYQQTPGQGLQFLFEYFSETQRNKGNFPGRFSGRQFSNSRSEMNVSTLELGDSALYLCASSLEGNTEAFFGQGTRLTVV.

The chain has TRBV30 and TRBJ2-1; D not resolved. CDR3 length: 15 residues. Germline CDR1 and CDR2: GTSNPN and SVGIG (reference sequence). V gave up 4 bases and J gave up 1 base, with 14 bases separating them. The CDR3 reads CAWTDLLISYNEQFF. The CDR3 DNA sequence: TGTGCCTGGACCGACCTACTGATATCCTACAATGAGCAGTTCTTC.

V usage is TRBV19 and J usage is TRBJ1-2, with D uncertain. V gave up 3 bases and J gave up 7 bases, with 18 bases separating them. The CDR3 consists of 15 residues. Per the germline V gene, CDR1 is LNHDA and CDR2 is SQIVND (reference sequence). The CDR3 sequence is CASSMGRRPDGGYTF. The CDR3 DNA reads TGTGCCAGTAGTATGGGTAGACGGCCTGATGGTGGCTACACCTTC.

The chain joins TRBV4-1 to TRBJ2-7; D might be TRBD1 (5 bases). This CDR3 comprises 16 residues. Germline CDR1 and CDR2: MGHRA and YSYEKL. V was pared by 0 bases and J by 2 bases, with 14 bases between. The CDR3 DNA follows: TGCGCCAGCAGCCAAGATCCCGCAGGGATGACCTACGAGCAGTACTTC. Translation: CASSQDPAGMTYEQYF.

The genes are TRBV29-1 and TRBJ1-1, with D possibly being TRBD1 (6 bases). The germline gives CDR1 SQVTM, CDR2 ANQGSEA. The CDR3 consists of 11 residues. V was trimmed by 8 bases and J by 7 bases, leaving 14 bases between them. The CDR3 nucleotides are TGCAGCCTCCAAAGGACAGATGAAGCTTTCTTT. This codes for CSLQRTDEAFF.

This clone was detected only a few times. The chain has TRBV18 and TRBJ1-2; the D gene is possibly TRBD1 (5 bases). Trimming left V 3 bases short and J 3 bases short, with 5 bases between. CDR1 and CDR2 from the germline V gene are KGHSH and LQKENI. The CDR3 has 12 residues. CDR3 DNA sequence: TGTGCCAGCTCACCGACAGACTATGGCTACACCTTC. Translation: CASSPTDYGYTF.

The table lists this clone with a count of one. The rearrangement uses TRBV5-5 and TRBJ1-5; 8 bases are a match to TRBD1. Germline lookup yields CDR1 SGHKS and CDR2 YYEKEE (reference sequence). The CDR3 loop spans 14 amino acids. The V gene end was trimmed by 2 bases and the J gene end by 5 bases; junction bases not matched to a gene: 3. Here the CDR3 reads CASSFQGADQPQHF. The CDR3 nucleotides read TGTGCCAGCAGCTTCCAGGGGGCTGATCAGCCCCAGCATTTT. Drawing the rest from reference TRBV5-5 and TRBJ1-5, the complete variable domain is DAGVTQSPTHLIKTRGQQVTLRCSPISGHKSVSWYQQVLGQGPQFIFQYYEKEERGRGNFPDRFSARQFPNYSSELNVNALLLGDSALYLCASSFQGADQPQHFGDGTRLSIL.

This chain links TRBV29-1 with TRBJ2-1; 9 nucleotides agree with TRBD1. The CDR3 covers 16 residues. J gave up 6 bases and V 2 bases, and 11 bases lay outside the gene matches. Germline CDR1 SQVTM, CDR2 ANQGSEA. The CDR3 spells CSVEWYWTGESNEQFF. DNA of the CDR3: TGCAGCGTTGAATGGTATTGGACAGGGGAGTCCAATGAGCAGTTCTTC.

The chain employs TRBV5-1 and TRBJ2-1; TRBD1 aligns across 7 bases. The CDR3 sequence is 14 residues long. The J segment lost 5 bases and the V segment lost 3 bases, leaving 5 bases of the junction unmatched. Germline-derived CDR1 and CDR2 are SGHRS and YFSETQ. Here the CDR3 reads CASSSGTANNEQFF. CDR3 in DNA: TGCGCCAGCAGCTCCGGGACAGCAAACAATGAGCAGTTCTTC.

V is TRBV7-9 and J is TRBJ2-3; D gene ambiguous. This CDR3 contains 15 residues. Germline CDR1 SEHNR, CDR2 FQNEAQ (reference sequence). Between the trimmed V and J ends, which lost 1 base and 1 base, there was a span of 9 bases. The CDR3 here is CASSLVEQRTDTQYF. The CDR3 nucleotides are TGTGCCAGCAGCTTAGTTGAGCAGCGCACAGATACGCAGTATTTT.

In its sample, this clone was seen a few times. V is TRBV9 and J is TRBJ1-1; D is possibly TRBD1 (5 bases). Looked up from germline, CDR1 is SGDLS and CDR2 is YYNGEE. The CDR3 totals 14 residues. Trimming took off 4 bases at V and 5 bases at J, with 15 bases between the two ends. DNA of the CDR3: TGTGCCAGCAGCCCTCAGGGTGGGAAGACTGAAGCTTTCTTT. Translated: CASSPQGGKTEAFF.

The chain carries TRBV29-1 and TRBJ2-2; perhaps TRBD1 as D (5 bases). The V gene's germline CDR1 is SQVTM and CDR2 ANQGSEA. This CDR3 has 13 residues. Trimming left V 6 bases short and J 1 base short, with 9 bases between. The CDR3 bases are TGCAGCGTCGACGGACAGAACACCGGGGAGCTGTTTTTT. Encoded protein: CSVDGQNTGELFF.

This chain joins TRBV5-4 and TRBJ2-6, with D hard to call. The V and J ends lost 1 base and 1 base respectively, with 6 bases between them. The CDR3 has 15 residues. CDR1 SGHNT and CDR2 YYREEE come from the germline V gene (reference sequence). The CDR3 loop reads CASSLSRSGANVLTF. The CDR3 coding sequence is TGTGCCAGCAGCTTGAGCCGGTCTGGGGCCAACGTCCTGACTTTC.

The table lists this clone with a count of one. This chain uses TRBV27 with TRBJ2-5; D may be TRBD2 (6 bases). Germline values: CDR1 MNHEY, CDR2 SMNVEV (reference sequence). V was shortened by 2 bases and J by 4 bases, with 14 bases between the two germline ends. CDR3 size: 15 residues. For the CDR3, the DNA is TGTGCCAGCAGTTTAGGAGGGCAGGGCGGAGAGACCCAGTACTTC. It translates to CASSLGGQGGETQYF.

The rearrangement joins TRBV4-1 to TRBJ2-2; D remains unclear. This CDR3 is 14 amino acids long. Germline values: CDR1 MGHRA, CDR2 YSYEKL. V lost 3 bases and J 0 bases, leaving 5 bases between the germline ends. CDR3: CASSHSANTGELFF. CDR3 sequence (DNA): TGCGCCAGCAGCCACTCAGCGAACACCGGGGAGCTGTTTTTT.

This chain joins TRBV6-5 and TRBJ2-1, with TRBD2 matching over 10 bases. There are 15 residues in the CDR3. Trimming at V came to 9 bases and at J to 3 bases, leaving 8 bases not matched to a gene. The germline gives CDR1 MNHEY, CDR2 SVGAGI. CDR3: CASQDSGRFYNEQFF. As DNA, the CDR3 is TGTGCCAGTCAAGATAGCGGGAGGTTCTACAATGAGCAGTTCTTC.

The rearrangement joins TRBV4-1 to TRBJ1-1, with a weak D call TRBD1 (6 bases). V lost 0 bases to trimming and J lost 1 base, with 15 bases between them. The CDR3 has 17 residues. Per the germline V gene, CDR1 is MGHRA and CDR2 is YSYEKL. In DNA form, the CDR3 reads TGCGCCAGCAGCCAAGATCTTGCGGGGGCGCAGAACACTGAAGCTTTCTTT. Translation: CASSQDLAGAQNTEAFF.

This clone showed up just a few times. The chain uses TRBV11-2 and TRBJ2-7, with a possible D match to TRBD2 (6 bases). This CDR3 has 15 residues. From germline, CDR1 is SGHAT and CDR2 FQNNGV. V dropped 1 base and J dropped 0 bases, with 10 bases sitting between them. The CDR3 protein is CASSLAVGSSYEQYF. The CDR3 DNA is TGTGCCAGCAGCTTAGCAGTCGGGAGCTCCTACGAGCAGTACTTC.

This chain uses TRBV15 with TRBJ1-1, with D perhaps TRBD1 (5 bases). The ends were cut back, 1 base at V and 2 bases at J, with 11 bases in the middle. Per the germline V gene, CDR1 is LNHNV and CDR2 is YYDKDF (reference sequence). This CDR3 is 15 amino acids long. The CDR3: CATSRGTSTNTEAFF. DNA of the CDR3: TGTGCCACCAGCAGAGGGACATCTACTAACACTGAAGCTTTCTTT.

The chain has TRBV28 and TRBJ2-7, with a tentative D call TRBD1 (5 bases). CDR1 MDHEN and CDR2 SYDVKM come from the germline V gene. V was pared by 4 bases and J by 0 bases, with 13 bases between. The CDR3 totals 15 residues. The chain's CDR3 is CASSSRGWDSYEQYF. DNA of the CDR3: TGTGCCAGCAGTTCTAGGGGTTGGGACTCCTACGAGCAGTACTTC.